Shown below are 20 T cell receptor beta chains from a single sample sequenced in a study of blood T cell repertoires in COVID-19. Profiled with immunoSEQ multiplex PCR; TCRdb holds only in-frame clones, not every one. The sample contains approximately 150,000 clones, 85% to 90% of which appear only once. Sequenced: peripheral blood. These receptors all stem from a man aged 45 to 65 who had recovered from COVID-19.

The V gene is TRBV15, the J gene TRBJ1-1, with 8 bases fitting TRBD1. The V gene's germline CDR1 is LNHNV and CDR2 YYDKDF (reference sequence). Trimming took 3 bases from V and 1 from J; bases not matched to a gene: 7. This CDR3 has 16 residues. The CDR3 DNA follows: TGTGCCACCAGCAGCGGACAGGGCCGACGGAACACTGAAGCTTTCTTT. Residues: CATSSGQGRRNTEAFF. The entire variable domain, with the rest obtained from reference TRBV15 and TRBJ1-1, is as follows: DAMVIQNPRYQVTQFGKPVTLSCSQTLNHNVMYWYQQKSSQAPKLLFHYYDKDFNNEADTPDNFQSRRPNTSFCFLDIRSPGLGDTAMYLCATSSGQGRRNTEAFFGQGTRLTVV.

This chain connects TRBV11-2 to TRBJ1-2, with TRBD1 matching 8 bases. This CDR3 spans 15 amino acids. Germline V CDR1 and CDR2: SGHAT, FQNNGV. V was clipped by 5 bases and J by 4 bases; unmatched bases: 9. CDR3 amino acids: CASSLGQGLGYGYTF. CDR3 coding DNA: TGTGCCAGCAGCCTAGGACAGGGCCTAGGCTATGGCTACACCTTC. Combining the CDR3 with reference TRBV11-2 and TRBJ1-2 gives the whole variable domain EAGVAQSPRYKIIEKRQSVAFWCNPISGHATLYWYQQILGQGPKLLIQFQNNGVVDDSQLPKDRFSAERLKGVDSTLKIQPAKLEDSAVYLCASSLGQGLGYGYTFGSGTRLTVV.

This chain uses TRBV7-9 with TRBJ2-5; possible D gene TRBD1, 6 bases. The CDR3 extends over 14 amino acids. Germline values: CDR1 SEHNR, CDR2 FQNEAQ (reference sequence). V gave up 5 bases and J gave up 0 bases, with 10 bases separating them. The chain's CDR3 is CASSHDRYQETQYF. In DNA form, the CDR3 reads TGTGCCAGCAGCCACGACAGGTACCAAGAGACCCAGTACTTC.

The chain uses TRBV29-1 and TRBJ2-7; D perhaps matches TRBD2 (6 bases). The CDR3 length is 17 residues. The V gene's germline CDR1 is SQVTM and CDR2 ANQGSEA. Trimming took off 4 bases at V and 4 bases at J, with 26 bases between the two ends. The CDR3 region is CSVVPKIHTSWLYEQYF. For the CDR3, the DNA is TGCAGCGTTGTCCCCAAAATCCACACTAGCTGGCTTTACGAGCAGTACTTC.

CDR3 in amino acids: CASSIGTGNSPLHF. As DNA, the CDR3 is TGTGCCAGTAGTATAGGGACAGGGAATTCACCCCTCCACTTT. The V gene is TRBV19, the J gene TRBJ1-6; 8 nucleotides agree with TRBD1. The length of the CDR3 is 14 residues. The germline V gene encodes CDR1 LNHDA and CDR2 SQIVND (reference sequence). Germline trimming cut 1 base from V and 7 bases from J; bases unmatched to any gene: 0.

This chain uses TRBV19 with TRBJ1-2; D is undetermined. Germline V gene sequence: CDR1 LNHDA, CDR2 SQIVND (reference sequence). V lost 2 bases to trimming and J lost 2 bases, with 12 bases between them. The CDR3 sequence is 15 residues long. CDR3 bases: TGTGCCAGTAGTATAAATGCTGGCACCAACTATGGCTACACCTTC. This gives the protein CASSINAGTNYGYTF.

DNA of the CDR3: TGTGCCAGCAGCTTGTCGGGACAGGGAATACACAATGAGCAGTTCTTC. Protein product: CASSLSGQGIHNEQFF. The chain carries TRBV7-9 and TRBJ2-1; 9 bases fit TRBD1. There are 16 residues in the CDR3. Trimming at V came to 3 bases and at J to 5 bases, leaving 8 bases not matched to a gene. Germline CDR1 SEHNR, CDR2 FQNEAQ (reference sequence).

The rearrangement uses TRBV7-8 and TRBJ1-2, with 7 bases lining up with TRBD1. V gave up 4 bases and J gave up 2 bases; unmatched junction bases: 7. Germline V lookup: CDR1 SGHVS, CDR2 FQNEAQ. This CDR3 spans 15 amino acids. The CDR3, as DNA: TGTGCCAGCAGCTCACAAGTGACAGGGAACTATGGCTACACCTTC. It yields the protein CASSSQVTGNYGYTF. The full variable domain, completed using reference TRBV7-8 and TRBJ1-2, is GAGVSQSPRYKVAKRGQDVALRCDPISGHVSLFWYQQALGQGPEFLTYFQNEAQLDKSGLPSDRFFAERPEGSVSTLKIQRTQQEDSAVYLCASSSQVTGNYGYTFGSGTRLTVV.

V gene TRBV5-1 combines with J gene TRBJ2-2, with TRBD2 matching 10 bases. The CDR3 runs to 16 residues. After removal of 4 bases from V and 1 base from J, the junction contained 4 bases not matched to a gene. CDR1 and CDR2 (germline): SGHRS, YFSETQ. The CDR3 bases are TGCGCCAGCAGCCGCGGGACTAGCGAGAACACCGGGGAGCTGTTTTTT. It specifies CASSRGTSENTGELFF.

J is TRBJ1-3 and V is TRBV3-1 (or the pseudogene TRBV3-2); 11 bases agree with TRBD1. Germline CDR1 and CDR2: LGHDT and YNNKEL (reference sequence). This CDR3 is 16 amino acids long. Trimming removed 4 bases from V and 3 bases from J; junction bases left unmatched: 5. This chain's CDR3 is CASSPGQGANGNTIYF. The CDR3 DNA sequence: TGTGCCAGCAGCCCCGGACAGGGGGCCAATGGAAACACCATATATTTT.

The chain is built from TRBV9 and TRBJ2-3, with 15 bases aligning to TRBD2. There are 18 residues in the CDR3. V gave up 4 bases and J gave up 2 bases; unmatched junction bases: 8. Germline assignment: CDR1 SGDLS and CDR2 YYNGEE. The CDR3 sequence is CASSKGLAGGSLTDTQYF. DNA for the CDR3: TGTGCCAGCAGCAAGGGACTAGCGGGGGGCTCGCTCACAGATACGCAGTATTTT.

The V and J genes are TRBV9 and TRBJ1-1, with D possibly being TRBD1 (6 bases). This CDR3 comprises 14 residues. The germline V and J ends were trimmed by 3 bases and 1 base, with 10 bases remaining between them. The germline gives CDR1 SGDLS, CDR2 YYNGEE. CDR3 region: CASSDTGTNTEAFF. Here the CDR3 DNA reads TGTGCCAGCAGCGATACAGGGACGAACACTGAAGCTTTCTTT. The full variable domain, with the rest looked up from reference TRBV9 and TRBJ1-1, is DSGVTQTPKHLITATGQRVTLRCSPRSGDLSVYWYQQSLDQGLQFLIQYYNGEERAKGNILERFSAQQFPDLHSELNLSSLELGDSALYFCASSDTGTNTEAFFGQGTRLTVV.

This clone was seen once. V usage is TRBV15 and J usage is TRBJ2-3; 9 bases align to TRBD1. The CDR3 has 15 amino acids. CDR1 is LNHNV, CDR2 YYDKDF, per germline (reference sequence). Unmatched junction bases numbered 9, after V lost 7 bases and J lost 4 bases. CDR3 protein: CATKNTGGLPDTQYF. As DNA, the CDR3 is TGTGCCACCAAAAACACAGGGGGCCTCCCAGATACGCAGTATTTT.

The rearrangement joins TRBV7-8 to TRBJ2-2; maybe TRBD2 (5 bases). Per the germline V gene, CDR1 is SGHVS and CDR2 is FQNEAQ. V was pared by 8 bases and J by 0 bases, with 13 bases between. This CDR3 is 15 amino acids long. This CDR3 is CASADYRANTGELFF. The CDR3 nucleotides read TGTGCCAGCGCTGACTATCGCGCGAACACCGGGGAGCTGTTTTTT.

V gene TRBV21-1 combines with J gene TRBJ2-7; the table calls TRBD1, which could not be checked here. TRBV21-1 is shown as a pseudogene. CDR3 length: 14 residues. CDR3 sequence reads: CASSNRGQNYEQYF. The CDR3 coding sequence is TGTGCCAGCAGCAATAGAGGACAGAACTACGAGCAGTACTTC.

The chain has TRBV11-3 and TRBJ2-5; possibly TRBD2 for D (6 bases). The germline V gene has CDR1 SGHNT and CDR2 YENEEA. V was shortened by 7 bases and J by 3 bases, with 15 bases between the two germline ends. The CDR3 is 14 residues long. In DNA form, the CDR3 reads TGTGCCAGCACCGAGGGCGGGGTAGAAGAGACCCAGTACTTC. Translated, it gives CASTEGGVEETQYF.

The J gene is TRBJ2-2, the V gene TRBV19; possible D gene TRBD2, 6 bases. From germline, CDR1 is LNHDA and CDR2 SQIVND (reference sequence). The V end was cut by 2 bases, the J end by 6 bases, with 13 bases between. The CDR3 is 15 amino acids. CDR3 residues: CASSIPGTLAGELFF. The CDR3 DNA follows: TGTGCCAGTAGTATACCCGGGACTCTTGCCGGGGAGCTGTTTTTT.

The chain couples TRBV9 to TRBJ1-1; D not resolved. Trimming removed 4 bases at V and 5 bases at J, with 15 bases between. CDR3 size: 14 residues. Looked up from germline, CDR1 is SGDLS and CDR2 is YYNGEE. The CDR3: CASSLMAGGTEAFF. The CDR3 coding sequence is TGTGCCAGCAGCCTAATGGCTGGAGGAACTGAAGCTTTCTTT.

Written as DNA, the CDR3 is TGCGCCAGCAGCTTGGGGGACACTCAGAATCAGCCCCAGCATTTT. As protein: CASSLGDTQNQPQHF. The V and J genes are TRBV5-1 and TRBJ1-5, with D possibly matching TRBD1 (6 bases). Looked up from germline, CDR1 is SGHRS and CDR2 is YFSETQ. V was cut by 0 bases and J by 4 bases, with 11 bases left in between. The CDR3 spans 15 residues.

V and J are TRBV25-1 and TRBJ2-7; 12 bases fit TRBD1. V was clipped by 4 bases and J by 4 bases; unmatched bases: 11. Germline assignment: CDR1 MGHDK and CDR2 SYGVNS. This CDR3 is built from 17 residues. The CDR3 DNA reads TGTGCCAGCAGTGCACAAACCGGGACAGGGGGCGCGTACGAGCAGTACTTC. It yields the protein CASSAQTGTGGAYEQYF.